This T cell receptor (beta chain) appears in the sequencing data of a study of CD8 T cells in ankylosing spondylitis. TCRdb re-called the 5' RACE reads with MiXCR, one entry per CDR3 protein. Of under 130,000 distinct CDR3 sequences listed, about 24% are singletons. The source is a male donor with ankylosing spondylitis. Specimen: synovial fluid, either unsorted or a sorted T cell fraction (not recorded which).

CDR3 sequence reads: CASSPLTSQSPTQYF. DNA of the CDR3: TGTGCCAGCAGCCCTCTGACGTCCCAGTCCCCGACCCAGTACTTC. V and J are TRBV27 and TRBJ2-5; no clear D gene. CDR1 and CDR2 from the germline V gene are MNHEY and SMNVEV (reference sequence). This CDR3 contains 15 residues. V lost 6 bases and J 7 bases, leaving 21 bases between the germline ends.